This T cell receptor (beta chain) was captured by sequencing in a study of regulatory T cells in long-lasting Graves disease. This clonotype was counted between two and nine times. Its cognate antigen is unknown. Arm-PCR of CDR3 regions and iRepertoire HTBI primers were the basis on which TCR beta libraries were built. TCRdb called the multiplex PCR reads again in MiXCR, with one record for every CDR3 protein. The sample holds 360,000 or so distinct CDR3 sequences, approximately 10% seen once. Study results and caveats: Because few samples were included, accuracy may have been lower.

The time point is: newly diagnosed GD, antithyroid drugs for less than 3 months. Preparation of the TCR library used RNA extracted from PBMCs. The authors drew patients from an endocrinology department in Xi'an, China. The CDR3 covers 15 residues. V lost 5 bases and J lost 2, with 14 bases in between. Germline assignment: CDR1 MNHEY and CDR2 SMNVEV (reference sequence). These sequences were also reported in another study, on T cells in Graves' hyperthyroidism and ophthalmopathy. That report adds: When ophthalmopathy did not progress within 18 months, Graves' hyperthyroidism was considered stable. Most thyroid clonotypes that were expanded above 0.001 also turned up in blood.

The rearrangement links TRBV27 to TRBJ2-3; D may be TRBD2 (6 bases). Sequencing used peripheral blood mononuclear cells (PBMCs), obtained at new diagnosis, from a patient treated with antithyroid drugs. This TCR was sampled from a woman aged 18-29 years with Graves disease. CDR3 bases: TGTGCCAGCAGTAACCGGGACTTCAACACAGATACGCAGTATTTT. Protein product: CASSNRDFNTDTQYF.